One T cell receptor (beta chain) is described in this entry. The sample belongs to a study of blood T cell repertoires in COVID-19. Background on the study: T cells, B-cell-depleted T cells, or PBMCs provided the cDNA or gDNA that served as material.

The V gene's germline CDR1 is LNHDA and CDR2 SQIVND (reference sequence). The V gene lost 8 bases and the J gene lost 6 bases, with 14 bases spanning the gap. The CDR3 loop spans 13 amino acids. Methods used by the authors: Amplification of reference gene primers was used by the study to estimate nucleated cell counts. Assay: immunoSEQ multiplex PCR; the TCRdb copy retains only in-frame clones and omits some. That table supplies the V and J calls and clone size; D and trimming were determined from the DNA. The sample has fewer than 350,000 clones, about 86% seen once. The gene calls are TRBV19 and TRBJ1-5; tentative D call: TRBD1 (5 bases). The clonotype was recovered from a woman aged 25 to 45 who had recovered from COVID-19. Sequencing was carried out using peripheral blood. The CDR3 spells CASAAFGGQPQHF. The DNA of the CDR3 is TGTGCCAGTGCCGCGTTCGGGGGTCAGCCCCAGCATTTT.